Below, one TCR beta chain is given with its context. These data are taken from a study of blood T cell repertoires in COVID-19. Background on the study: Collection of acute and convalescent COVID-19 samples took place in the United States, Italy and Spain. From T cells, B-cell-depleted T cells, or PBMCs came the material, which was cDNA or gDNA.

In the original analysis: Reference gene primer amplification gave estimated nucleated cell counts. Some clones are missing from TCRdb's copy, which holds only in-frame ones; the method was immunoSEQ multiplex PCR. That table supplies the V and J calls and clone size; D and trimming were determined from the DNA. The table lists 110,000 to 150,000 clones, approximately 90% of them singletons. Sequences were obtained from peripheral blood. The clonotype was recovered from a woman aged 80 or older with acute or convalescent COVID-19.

CDR3 amino acids: CASSLDEQGNQPQHF. The CDR3 DNA reads as TGTGCCAGCAGTCTAGATGAACAGGGTAATCAGCCCCAGCATTTT. This chain uses TRBV2 with TRBJ1-5; tentative D call: TRBD1 (6 bases). The CDR3 is made up of 15 amino acids. The V gene lost 5 bases and the J gene lost 4 bases, with 15 bases spanning the gap. The germline V gene has CDR1 SNHLY and CDR2 FYNNEI.